The T cell receptor beta chain under discussion was sequenced for a study of blood T cell repertoires in COVID-19. As for the study in general: Spain, Italy and the United States supplied samples that represented acute and convalescent COVID-19. PBMCs, B-cell-depleted T cells, or T cells provided the cDNA or gDNA that made up the material.

In the original processing: By means of reference gene primer amplification, nucleated cell counts were estimated. TCRdb keeps only in-frame clones here, not all; method: immunoSEQ multiplex PCR. V and J calls and clone size are copied from that table; D and trimming were computed from the DNA. Found here are 81,000 or so clones, approximately 91% of them singletons; the top ten hold approximately 12%. The sequence came from a man aged 70-80 years with active or convalescent COVID-19. The specimen sequenced was peripheral blood.

The CDR3 nucleotides are TGTGCCAGCAGCCAAGGGGACAGGGTAAACTATGGCTACACCTTC. Its protein product is CASSQGDRVNYGYTF. The chain is built from TRBV3-1 (or the pseudogene TRBV3-2) and TRBJ1-2, with 9 bases that match TRBD1. V shed 1 base, J shed 2 bases, and the junction held 2 bases outside the gene matches. CDR3 size: 15 residues. The germline V gene encodes CDR1 LGHDT and CDR2 YNNKEL (reference sequence).